This TCR beta chain comes out of a study of CXCR3-negative and CXCR3-positive naive CD8 T cells (dated 2019 in TCRdb). At the level of the whole study: In total, about 135 million TRB reads were obtained, which works out to roughly 1.5 +/- 0.3 million reads per library. The diversity and physicochemical repertoire analyses included 11 donors pooled from two independent experiments. The TRBV-TRBJ cluster analysis covered naive subsets from a handful of donors and memory cells from 3 donors.

CDR1 LNHDA and CDR2 SQIVND are derived from the germline V gene (reference sequence). The CDR3 holds 14 amino acids from the cysteine to the phenylalanine. No DNA sequence is on record. Study-wide conclusions, independent of this receptor: Naive CXCR3-negative and CXCR3-positive cells from the same donor showed similar TRBV-TRBJ usage, whereas memory cells showed distinct patterns. Because surface CD5, which has been linked to self-reactivity in mice, was comparable between naive subsets, TCR interaction strength was also inferred from TRB CDR3 physicochemical properties. Compared with CXCR3-negative naive cells, CXCR3-positive naive cells had TRB CDR3s with higher hydrophobicity (lower Kidera factor 4), lower energy, and higher strength and volume indices. Both naive subsets had comparably high repertoire diversity, while memory CD8+ T cells had much lower repertoire diversity. CXCR3 expression partially decreased after cryopreservation, so most assays used freshly isolated PBMCs.

Comment on this clonotype: Its antigen has not been determined.

Each CD8+ T cell subset was flow-sorted in triplicate, and a few hundred thousand cells per subset were placed directly into RLT lysis buffer. To keep memory contaminants out, a stringent definition of naive CD8+ T cells was applied: CD45RO-CCR7+CD27+CD95-. Using standard density gradient centrifugation, peripheral blood mononuclear cells were isolated from buffy coats. A FACSAria III was used to flow-sort naive CD8+ T cells into CXCR3-negative and CXCR3-positive populations. Total RNA was extracted from sorted cells with an RNeasy Mini Kit. The reads were generated on a NextSeq 550. The Human TCR Profiling Kit (MiLaboratory) was used to make UMI-labeled 5' RACE TRB cDNA libraries. cDNA synthesis used the entire amount of extracted RNA, and PCR amplification then used the entire amount of cDNA produced. The libraries were made side by side, with each library going through the same number of PCR cycles. Per the source publication's procedure: MIGEC and MiXCR extracted about 48,000 +/- 9,800 unique UMI-labeled TRB cDNA molecules per library, requiring at least two reads per UMI. On average, each library contained 40,000 +/- 10,000 functional in-frame TRB CDR3 nucleotide clonotypes without stop codons. Diversity metrics, including normalized Shannon-Wiener and Chao1, were computed in VDJtools after downsampling to 5000 UMI-labeled TRB molecules per sample. For the central five CDR3 residues, VDJtools calculated physicochemical properties weighted by clonotype size, namely interaction energy, strength, volume and Kidera factor 4. The reads, reprocessed by TCRdb, yield one row per CDR3 protein sequence and no DNA. These V and J calls rely on TCRdb rather than the paper's analysis. This sample's table has entries for about 140,000 distinct CDR3 sequences. The top ten constitute 0.41% of the sample.

This TCR was sampled from a human donor in good health. Some clones in this sample may be carry-over from other donors' samples. Recombination joined TRBV19 with TRBJ2-7; the D call of TRBD2 rests on TCRdb alone, since no DNA is present to check it. The sequenced sample consisted of naive CXCR3+ CD8+ T cells from blood. Read against the paper, the sample's cell subset or site label means: CD45RO-CCR7+CD27+CD95- naive CD8+ T cells expressing CXCR3 (TNR3+). The CDR3 reads CASSMTRESYEQYF.